The clone carrying this T cell receptor (gamma chain) was recorded once. What it binds is unknown. RNA was extracted from the cells and then reverse transcribed. CDR3 amplicons came from multiplex PCR with pooled V-gene forward and constant-region reverse primers. TCRdb re-processed the multiplex PCR reads using CATT. The sample shows thousands of gamma-chain clones, approximately 38% of them seen only once. The record originates from a study of Vδ1+ human thymocytes. Study outcomes and limitations: Thymic TRG and TRD repertoires appeared highly polyclonal. Around 20% of thymic delta-chain sequences were Vdelta2, with few Vdelta3, unlike blood Vdelta1+ controls.

V shed 5 bases and J 5 bases; nucleotides not matched to a gene: 5. This CDR3 is built from 13 residues. Germline V gene lookup returns CDR1 GITISATS and CDR2 ISYDGTV (reference sequence). The gene calls are TRGV9 and TRGJP2. The J gene is absent in TCRdb and was assigned here via DNA matching to germline. The TCR comes from a boy less than two years old who had congenital heart surgery. The specimen sequenced was Vdelta1+ gamma-delta thymocytes from the thymus. The subset: FACS-sorted CD3+ TCRalphabeta- TCRVdelta1+ TCRVdelta2- thymocytes. CDR3 sequence reads: CALWGDSDWIKTF. In DNA form, the CDR3 reads TGTGCCTTGTGGGGAGACAGTGATTGGATCAAGACGTTT.